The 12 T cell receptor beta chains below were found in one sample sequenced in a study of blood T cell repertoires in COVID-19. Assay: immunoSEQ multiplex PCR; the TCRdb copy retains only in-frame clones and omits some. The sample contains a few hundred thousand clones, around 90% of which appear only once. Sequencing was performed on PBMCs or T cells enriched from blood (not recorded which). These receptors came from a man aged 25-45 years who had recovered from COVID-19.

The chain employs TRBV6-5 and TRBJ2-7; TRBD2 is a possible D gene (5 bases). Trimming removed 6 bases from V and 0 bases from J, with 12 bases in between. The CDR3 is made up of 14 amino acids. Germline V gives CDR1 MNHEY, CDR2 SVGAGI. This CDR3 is CASSPTGSSYEQYF. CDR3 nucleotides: TGTGCCAGCAGCCCGACTGGGAGCTCCTACGAGCAGTACTTC.

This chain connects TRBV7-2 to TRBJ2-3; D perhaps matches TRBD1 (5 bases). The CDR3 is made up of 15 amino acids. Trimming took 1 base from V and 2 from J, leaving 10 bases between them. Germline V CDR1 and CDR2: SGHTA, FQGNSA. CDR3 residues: CASSLEGLNTDTQYF. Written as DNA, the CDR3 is TGTGCCAGCAGCTTAGAGGGGCTTAACACAGATACGCAGTATTTT. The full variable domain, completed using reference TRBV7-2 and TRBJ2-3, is GAGVSQSPSNKVTEKGKDVELRCDPISGHTALYWYRQSLGQGLEFLIYFQGNSAPDKSGLPSDRFSAERTGGSVSTLTIQRTQQEDSAVYLCASSLEGLNTDTQYFGPGTRLTVL.

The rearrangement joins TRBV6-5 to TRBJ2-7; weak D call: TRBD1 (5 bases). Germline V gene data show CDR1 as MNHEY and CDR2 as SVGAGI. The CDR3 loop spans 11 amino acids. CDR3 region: CASNLDSNLGV. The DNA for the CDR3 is TGTGCCAGCAACTTAGACAGCAACCTCGGAGTC.

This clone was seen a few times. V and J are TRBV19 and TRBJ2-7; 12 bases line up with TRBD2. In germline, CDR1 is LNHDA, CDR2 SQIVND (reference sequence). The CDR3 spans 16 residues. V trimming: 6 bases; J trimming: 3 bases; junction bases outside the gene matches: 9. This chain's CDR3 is CASSPVLAGGHYEQYF. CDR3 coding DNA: TGTGCCAGTAGCCCAGTACTAGCGGGGGGCCACTACGAGCAGTACTTC. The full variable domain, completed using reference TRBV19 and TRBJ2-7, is DGGITQSPKYLFRKEGQNVTLSCEQNLNHDAMYWYRQDPGQGLRLIYYSQIVNDFQKGDIAEGYSVSREKKESFPLTVTSAQKNPTAFYLCASSPVLAGGHYEQYFGPGTRLTVT.

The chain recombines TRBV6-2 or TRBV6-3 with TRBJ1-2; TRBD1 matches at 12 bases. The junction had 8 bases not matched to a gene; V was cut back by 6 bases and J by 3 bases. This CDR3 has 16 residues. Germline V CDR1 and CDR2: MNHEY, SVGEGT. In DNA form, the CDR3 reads TGTGCCAGCAGCCGCCCCGGGACAGGGGGCTACTATGGCTACACCTTC. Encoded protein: CASSRPGTGGYYGYTF.

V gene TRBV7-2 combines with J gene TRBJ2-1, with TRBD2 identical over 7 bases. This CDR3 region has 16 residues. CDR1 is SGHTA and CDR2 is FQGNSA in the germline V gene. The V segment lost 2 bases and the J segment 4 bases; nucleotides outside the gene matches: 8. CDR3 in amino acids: CASSLQGGSMYNEQFF. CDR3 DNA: TGTGCCAGCAGCTTACAAGGCGGGAGTATGTACAATGAGCAGTTCTTC.

In DNA, the CDR3 is TGCGCCAGCAGCTTGCGAGTGAGCTCCTACGAGCAGTACTTC. Residues: CASSLRVSSYEQYF. The chain recombines TRBV5-1 with TRBJ2-7, with D uncertain. CDR1 and CDR2 from the germline V gene are SGHRS and YFSETQ. The CDR3 loop spans 14 amino acids. Trimming stripped 1 base from V and 0 bases from J, with 8 bases between.

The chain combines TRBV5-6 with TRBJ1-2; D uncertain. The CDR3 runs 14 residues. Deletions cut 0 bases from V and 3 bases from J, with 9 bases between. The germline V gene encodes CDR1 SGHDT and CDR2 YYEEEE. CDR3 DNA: TGTGCCAGCAGCTTGGGGCGGGCCCACTATGGCTACACCTTC. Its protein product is CASSLGRAHYGYTF. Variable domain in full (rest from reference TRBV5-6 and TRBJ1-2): DAGVTQSPTHLIKTRGQQVTLRCSPKSGHDTVSWYQQALGQGPQFIFQYYEEEERQRGNFPDRFSGHQFPNYSSELNVNALLLGDSALYLCASSLGRAHYGYTFGSGTRLTVV.

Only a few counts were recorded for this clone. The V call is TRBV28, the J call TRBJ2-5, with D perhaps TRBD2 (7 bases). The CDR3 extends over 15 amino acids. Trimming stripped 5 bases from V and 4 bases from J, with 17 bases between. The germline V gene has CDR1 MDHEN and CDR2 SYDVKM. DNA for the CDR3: TGTGCCAGCAGTGGGACACGGGGGGTGTCAGAGACCCAGTACTTC. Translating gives CASSGTRGVSETQYF.

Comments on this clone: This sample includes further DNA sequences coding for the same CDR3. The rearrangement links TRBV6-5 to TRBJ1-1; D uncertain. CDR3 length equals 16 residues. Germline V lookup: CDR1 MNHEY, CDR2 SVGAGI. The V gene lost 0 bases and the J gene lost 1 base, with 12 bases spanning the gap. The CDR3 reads CASSYSSGYGNTEAFF. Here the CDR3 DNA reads TGTGCCAGCAGTTACTCGTCCGGTTACGGGAACACTGAAGCTTTCTTT.

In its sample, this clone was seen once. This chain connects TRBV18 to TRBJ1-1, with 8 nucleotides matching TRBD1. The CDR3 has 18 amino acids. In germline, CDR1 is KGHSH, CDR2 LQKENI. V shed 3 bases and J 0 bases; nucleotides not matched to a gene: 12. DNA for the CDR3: TGTGCCAGCTCACCGTACCCGGCGCAGGGGGCAGTGAACACTGAAGCTTTCTTT. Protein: CASSPYPAQGAVNTEAFF.

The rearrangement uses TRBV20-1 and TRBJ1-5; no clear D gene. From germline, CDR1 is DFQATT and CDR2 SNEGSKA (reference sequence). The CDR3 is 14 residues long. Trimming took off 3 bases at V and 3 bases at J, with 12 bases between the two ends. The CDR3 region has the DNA TGCAGTGCTAGTAAGAGGGCCCTCAATCAGCCCCAGCATTTT. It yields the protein CSASKRALNQPQHF.